The text below deals with one T cell receptor beta chain. These data are taken from a study of control samples from healthy donors and cancer patients. Only in-frame clones appear in the TCRdb table, and some are missing; sequencing was by immunoSEQ multiplex PCR. The table has 50,000 to 55,000 clones, approximately 90% seen once; the top ten hold roughly 1.5%. Germline loops: CDR1 SGHNT, CDR2 YENEEA. Losses at the gene ends were 1 base for V and 5 bases for J; bases not matched to a gene: 15. CDR3 length: 18 amino acids. The clonotype comes from a man between 35 and 55 years old with colorectal cancer. The sequencing input was PBMCs. The rearrangement joins TRBV11-3 to TRBJ2-7, with 9 bases fitting TRBD1. CDR3 DNA: TGTGCCAGCAGCTTAGCTGGGGCCGGCGGACAGGGGAGGAACGAGCAGTACTTC. Encoded protein: CASSLAGAGGQGRNEQYF.